These 30 T cell receptor beta chains share one sample of origin, sequenced in a study of shared clonotypes between healthy human individuals. The protocol was immunoSEQ multiplex PCR, while the TCRdb copy is restricted to in-frame clones and leaves out a portion. The sample includes 1.6 million or so clones, roughly 96% seen only once; the top ten take roughly 1.2%. Sequencing input: naive CD4+ T cells sorted from blood. Subset specified: CD45RA+ positively selected. These receptors came from a man under 40 in good health.

Here the CDR3 reads CSIQRLLNTEAFF. CDR3 in DNA: TGCAGCATCCAACGGTTACTGAACACTGAAGCTTTCTTT. The chain couples TRBV29-1 to TRBJ1-1; D gene uncertain. This CDR3 has 13 amino acids. CDR1 is SQVTM, CDR2 ANQGSEA, per germline. The ends were cut back, 8 bases at V and 0 bases at J, with 13 bases in the middle.

This chain uses TRBV29-1 with TRBJ1-2, with D perhaps TRBD1 (5 bases). The CDR3 spans 13 residues. Trimming stripped 0 bases from V and 10 bases from J, with 15 bases between. Germline lookup yields CDR1 SQVTM and CDR2 ANQGSEA. The CDR3 coding sequence is TGCAGCGTTGAAGAGGATCCGGGACGAGCCTACACCTTC. As protein: CSVEEDPGRAYTF.

The CDR3 spells CSATGLAGLDEQFF. The CDR3, as DNA: TGCAGCGCCACGGGACTAGCGGGATTGGATGAGCAGTTCTTC. The chain recombines TRBV29-1 with TRBJ2-1; 13 bases match TRBD2. The CDR3 has 14 amino acids. Per germline, CDR1 SQVTM and CDR2 ANQGSEA. V gave up 7 bases and J gave up 8 bases; unmatched junction bases: 8.

This clone was recorded a few times. The gene calls are TRBV19 and TRBJ1-1, with a tentative D call TRBD1 (5 bases). Trimming stripped 5 bases from V and 7 bases from J, with 8 bases between. Germline V gives CDR1 LNHDA, CDR2 SQIVND (reference sequence). The CDR3 contains 11 residues. The CDR3, as DNA: TGTGCCAGTAGTGCAACAGGTGAAGCTTTCTTT. Translated, it gives CASSATGEAFF.

This chain uses TRBV7-2 with TRBJ2-7; no clear D gene. CDR3 size: 13 residues. V was shortened by 3 bases and J by 3 bases, with 9 bases between the two germline ends. Germline CDR1 is SGHTA and CDR2 is FQGNSA. CDR3 sequence: CASSFRINYEQYF. In nucleotides, the CDR3 is TGTGCCAGCAGCTTTCGAATTAACTACGAGCAGTACTTC.

The chain carries TRBV23-1 and TRBJ1-5; 8 positions agree with TRBD1. TRBV23-1 is annotated as an ORF whose role is uncertain. The CDR3 is made up of 16 amino acids. The trim removed 2 bases at V and 1 base at J, leaving 4 bases unmatched. CDR3 region: CASSQTGGESNQPQHF. CDR3 DNA: TGCGCCAGCAGTCAAACAGGGGGGGAGAGCAATCAGCCCCAGCATTTT.

As regards this clone: Other DNA sequences in this specimen translate into the identical CDR3. The chain is built from TRBV5-1 and TRBJ1-3; D possibly corresponds to TRBD1 (6 bases). The CDR3 length is 14 residues. The germline V gene encodes CDR1 SGHRS and CDR2 YFSETQ. The ends were cut back, 0 bases at V and 4 bases at J, with 8 bases in the middle. CDR3 amino acids: CASSLAGVGNTIYF. CDR3 in DNA: TGCGCCAGCAGCTTGGCAGGGGTCGGAAACACCATATATTTT.

This sequence joins TRBV7-9 and TRBJ2-7; D is tentatively TRBD1 or TRBD2 (5 bases each). CDR1 is SEHNR and CDR2 is FQNEAQ in the germline V gene (reference sequence). The V end lost 1 base, the J end lost 2 bases, and 9 bases lay between the germline ends. The CDR3 extends over 14 amino acids. The CDR3 reads CASSLGWGPYEQYF. CDR3 bases: TGTGCCAGCAGCTTAGGGTGGGGACCCTACGAGCAGTACTTC.

The V call is TRBV5-1, the J call TRBJ2-5; 9 positions match TRBD2. From germline, CDR1 is SGHRS and CDR2 YFSETQ. The CDR3 runs 16 residues. V lost 0 bases, J lost 5 bases, and 8 bases stayed unmatched. DNA of the CDR3: TGCGCCAGCAGCTTGGCGGGTCTAGCGGGGAGTGAGACCCAGTACTTC. Amino acids: CASSLAGLAGSETQYF.

This sequence joins TRBV5-4 and TRBJ2-1; 8 bases agree with TRBD2. CDR1 is SGHNT and CDR2 is YYREEE in the germline V gene (reference sequence). With 6 bases clipped from V and 9 bases from J, the junction kept 17 bases outside the gene matches. This CDR3 spans 16 amino acids. The CDR3 sequence is CASTSPGTSFELEQFF. CDR3 in DNA: TGTGCCAGCACCTCCCCAGGGACTAGTTTCGAGCTTGAGCAGTTCTTC.

The chain combines TRBV11-1 with TRBJ2-3, with no clear D. The germline CDR1 and CDR2 sequences are SGHAT and FQDESV (reference sequence). The CDR3 has 12 amino acids. Trimming removed 5 bases at V and 5 bases at J, with 8 bases between. The CDR3 sequence: CASSRPRDTQYF. CDR3 in DNA: TGTGCCAGCAGCCGGCCACGAGATACGCAGTATTTT.

Comment on this clone: The sample contains more than one DNA sequence encoding this CDR3. The V and J genes are TRBV7-2 and TRBJ2-1, with D perhaps TRBD1 (5 bases). Germline V lookup: CDR1 SGHTA, CDR2 FQGNSA. The V and J ends lost 5 bases and 7 bases respectively, with 6 bases between them. The CDR3 runs to 11 residues. CDR3 sequence: CASSPGNEQFF. The CDR3 DNA sequence: TGTGCCAGCAGCCCAGGGAATGAGCAGTTCTTC.

Notes on this clone: This same CDR3 is encoded by further DNA sequences in the sample. The chain couples TRBV10-3 to TRBJ1-1, with D tentatively TRBD1 (6 bases). Between the trimmed V and J ends, which lost 5 bases and 1 base, there was a span of 8 bases. The CDR3 runs to 13 residues. The germline gives CDR1 ENHRY, CDR2 SYGVKD. The CDR3 bases are TGTGCCATCAGTCAGACAGGGAACACTGAAGCTTTCTTT. Protein sequence: CAISQTGNTEAFF.

This sequence joins TRBV6-7 and TRBJ1-1; D perhaps matches TRBD1 (6 bases). TRBV6-7 is classed as an ORF, of uncertain function. CDR3 size: 17 residues. Trimming shortened V by 5 bases and J by 3 bases, and 22 bases separated the two germline ends. The DNA for the CDR3 is TGTGCCAGCAGTCGGCCGGGACACCATCCTTCATACACTGAAGCTTTCTTT. Its protein product is CASSRPGHHPSYTEAFF.

The chain carries TRBV29-1 and TRBJ2-5, with D hard to call. The CDR3 is 16 residues long. Trimming left V 0 bases short and J 4 bases short, with 18 bases between. The germline gives CDR1 SQVTM, CDR2 ANQGSEA. The DNA for the CDR3 is TGCAGCGTTGAAGATGCCTCCCTAGTTAATGGAGAGACCCAGTACTTC. Its protein is CSVEDASLVNGETQYF.

The V gene is TRBV5-1, the J gene TRBJ2-1; 9 nucleotides agree with TRBD2. The V gene end was trimmed by 4 bases and the J gene end by 2 bases; junction bases not matched to a gene: 7. Germline-derived CDR1 and CDR2 are SGHRS and YFSETQ. CDR3 length: 16 residues. The CDR3 DNA reads as TGCGCCAGCAGCCGAATAGCGGGAGTCACCTACAATGAGCAGTTCTTC. Protein sequence: CASSRIAGVTYNEQFF.

The chain has TRBV28 and TRBJ2-7; the D gene is possibly TRBD1 (6 bases). Trimming removed 3 bases from V and 3 bases from J, with 15 bases in between. The CDR3 sequence is 15 residues long. CDR1 MDHEN and CDR2 SYDVKM come from the germline V gene. CDR3 protein: CASSFPAGDHYEQYF. As DNA, the CDR3 is TGTGCCAGCAGTTTCCCGGCAGGGGACCACTACGAGCAGTACTTC.

This clone came up once. This chain links TRBV27 with TRBJ2-7; D remains ambiguous. With 5 bases removed from V and 0 bases from J, the gap between germline ends came to 11 bases. CDR1 and CDR2 from the germline V gene are MNHEY and SMNVEV (reference sequence). The CDR3 is 14 amino acids. In DNA form, the CDR3 reads TGTGCCAGCAGTACGACGGCTTTCTCCTACGAGCAGTACTTC. Residues: CASSTTAFSYEQYF.

The V and J genes are TRBV2 and TRBJ2-3, with 9 nucleotides matching TRBD1. Germline CDR1 SNHLY, CDR2 FYNNEI. This CDR3 region has 14 residues. Trimming removed 8 bases from V and 5 bases from J; junction bases left unmatched: 8. The DNA of the CDR3 is TGTGCCAGCCGGGACAGGGCGGCGGGAGATACGCAGTATTTT. This encodes CASRDRAAGDTQYF.

J is TRBJ2-3 and V is TRBV19, with D uncertain. The CDR3 sequence is 15 residues long. Germline V gene lookup returns CDR1 LNHDA and CDR2 SQIVND (reference sequence). The V and J ends lost 6 bases and 4 bases respectively, with 17 bases between them. The DNA for the CDR3 is TGTGCCAGTAGCATCCAAACTATAGGGTCAGATACGCAGTATTTT. It is translated as CASSIQTIGSDTQYF.

In DNA form, the CDR3 reads TGTGCCAGCAGTAACCGACAGGGTTTGGGGGAAAAACTGTTTTTT. Protein: CASSNRQGLGEKLFF. V and J are TRBV6-5 and TRBJ1-4; 7 bases line up with TRBD1. The CDR3 spans 15 residues. Looked up from germline, CDR1 is MNHEY and CDR2 is SVGAGI. After removal of 5 bases from V and 8 bases from J, the junction contained 11 bases not matched to a gene.

This chain connects TRBV7-9 to TRBJ2-5; D might be TRBD2 (6 bases). The V end lost 2 bases, the J end lost 4 bases, and 14 bases lay between the germline ends. This CDR3 spans 15 amino acids. Germline V gene sequence: CDR1 SEHNR, CDR2 FQNEAQ (reference sequence). CDR3: CASSLLEGRRETQYF. The CDR3 bases are TGTGCCAGCAGCTTACTGGAGGGGCGCAGAGAGACCCAGTACTTC.

The rearrangement links TRBV6-6 to TRBJ2-2; 8 bases agree with TRBD1. The germline V gene encodes CDR1 MNHNY and CDR2 SVGAGI (reference sequence). The CDR3 is made up of 16 amino acids. J lost 6 bases, V lost 3 bases, and 9 bases had no gene match. The CDR3 here is CASSYVGQVKPGELFF. CDR3 nucleotide sequence: TGTGCCAGCAGTTATGTGGGACAGGTCAAACCCGGGGAGCTGTTTTTT.

The chain recombines TRBV28 with TRBJ1-5; 12 bases map to TRBD1. Germline V CDR1 and CDR2: MDHEN, SYDVKM. V dropped 6 bases and J dropped 5; count of bases not matched to a gene: 5. CDR3 size: 15 residues. CDR3 amino acids: CASSRDRGLHQPQHF. The CDR3, as DNA: TGTGCCAGCAGCAGGGACAGGGGGCTCCATCAGCCCCAGCATTTT.

The chain employs TRBV25-1 and TRBJ2-7; 13 nucleotides agree with TRBD2. This CDR3 is 15 amino acids long. Germline CDR1 is MGHDK and CDR2 is SYGVNS. With 6 bases clipped from V and 4 bases from J, the junction kept 6 bases outside the gene matches. In DNA form, the CDR3 reads TGTGCCAGCAGCCCAACTAGCGGGAGGGGATACGAGCAGTACTTC. It translates to CASSPTSGRGYEQYF.

This clone was seen only once. The V call is TRBV7-8, the J call TRBJ2-1; possible D gene TRBD1, 6 bases. Trimming took 3 bases from V and 5 from J, leaving 17 bases between them. CDR1 and CDR2 from the germline V gene are SGHVS and FQNEAQ. The CDR3 has 16 amino acids. CDR3 nucleotides: TGTGCCAGCAGCTTGTTGATGGGAAACAGGGACAATGAGCAGTTCTTC. Translation gives CASSLLMGNRDNEQFF.

The chain couples TRBV6-1 to TRBJ2-7; the D gene is possibly TRBD2 (6 bases). V lost 0 bases and J 2 bases, leaving 11 bases between the germline ends. This CDR3 is 15 amino acids long. The germline gives CDR1 MNHNS, CDR2 SASEGT. This CDR3 is CASSEALTGAYEQYF. In DNA, the CDR3 is TGTGCCAGCAGTGAAGCCTTGACGGGAGCCTACGAGCAGTACTTC.

This chain connects TRBV5-1 to TRBJ2-7; the D gene is possibly TRBD1 (6 bases). The germline V gene has CDR1 SGHRS and CDR2 YFSETQ. V was clipped by 0 bases and J by 2 bases, with 15 bases between them. This CDR3 comprises 16 residues. The DNA of the CDR3 is TGCGCCAGCAGCTTGGACACCGGGACACGCGCCTACGAGCAGTACTTC. Protein sequence: CASSLDTGTRAYEQYF.

The chain employs TRBV5-4 and TRBJ2-7, with D perhaps matching TRBD2 (5 bases). Germline V gene sequence: CDR1 SGHNT, CDR2 YYREEE (reference sequence). Trimming stripped 4 bases from V and 6 bases from J, with 17 bases between. This CDR3 is built from 14 residues. In DNA form, the CDR3 reads TGTGCCAGCAGCGCCCGAGACCTAGGGAGCGAGCAGTACTTC. Its translation is CASSARDLGSEQYF.

The rearrangement joins TRBV28 to TRBJ1-5; D is undetermined. The V end was cut by 5 bases, the J end by 4 bases, with 15 bases between. Germline V gives CDR1 MDHEN, CDR2 SYDVKM. This CDR3 region has 15 residues. The chain's CDR3 is CASSLGYWENQPQHF. The CDR3 nucleotides are TGTGCCAGCAGTCTAGGCTATTGGGAGAATCAGCCCCAGCATTTT.